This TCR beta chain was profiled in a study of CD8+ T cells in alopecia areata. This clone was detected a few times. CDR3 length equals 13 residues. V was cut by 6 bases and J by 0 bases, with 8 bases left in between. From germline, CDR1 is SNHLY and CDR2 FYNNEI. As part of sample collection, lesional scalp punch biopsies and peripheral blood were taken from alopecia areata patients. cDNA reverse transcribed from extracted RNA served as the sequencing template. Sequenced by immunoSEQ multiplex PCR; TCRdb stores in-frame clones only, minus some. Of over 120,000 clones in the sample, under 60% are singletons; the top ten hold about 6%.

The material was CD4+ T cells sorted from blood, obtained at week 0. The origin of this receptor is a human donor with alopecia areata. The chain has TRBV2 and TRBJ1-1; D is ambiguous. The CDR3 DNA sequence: TGTGCCAGCAGAGGAACCATGAACACTGAAGCTTTCTTT. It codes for CASRGTMNTEAFF.